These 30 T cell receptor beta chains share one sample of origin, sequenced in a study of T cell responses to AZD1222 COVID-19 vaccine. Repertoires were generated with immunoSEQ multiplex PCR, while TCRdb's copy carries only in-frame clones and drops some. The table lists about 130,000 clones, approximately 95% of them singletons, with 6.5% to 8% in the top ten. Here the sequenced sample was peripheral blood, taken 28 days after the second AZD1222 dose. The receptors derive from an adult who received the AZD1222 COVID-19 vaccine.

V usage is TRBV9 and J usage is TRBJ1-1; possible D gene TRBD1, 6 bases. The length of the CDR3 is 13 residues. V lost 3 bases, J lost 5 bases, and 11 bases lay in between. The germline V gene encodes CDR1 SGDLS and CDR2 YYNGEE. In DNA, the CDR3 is TGTGCCAGCAGCGGACAGGAGAGGACTGAAGCTTTCTTT. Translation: CASSGQERTEAFF.

The CDR3 bases are TGTGCCACCAGTGATACGGTTGAGCAGTTCTTC. Protein sequence: CATSDTVEQFF. The chain has TRBV24-1 and TRBJ2-1, with unresolved D. Looked up from germline, CDR1 is KGHDR and CDR2 is SFDVKD. The CDR3 sequence is 11 residues long. V gave up 3 bases and J gave up 9 bases, with 5 bases separating them.

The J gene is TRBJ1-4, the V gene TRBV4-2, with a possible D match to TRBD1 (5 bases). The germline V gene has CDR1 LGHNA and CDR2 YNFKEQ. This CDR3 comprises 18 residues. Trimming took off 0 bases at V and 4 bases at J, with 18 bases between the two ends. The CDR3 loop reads CASSQDGQTRRFNEKLFF. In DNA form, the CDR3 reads TGTGCCAGCAGCCAAGATGGACAAACCCGGCGGTTTAATGAAAAACTGTTTTTT.

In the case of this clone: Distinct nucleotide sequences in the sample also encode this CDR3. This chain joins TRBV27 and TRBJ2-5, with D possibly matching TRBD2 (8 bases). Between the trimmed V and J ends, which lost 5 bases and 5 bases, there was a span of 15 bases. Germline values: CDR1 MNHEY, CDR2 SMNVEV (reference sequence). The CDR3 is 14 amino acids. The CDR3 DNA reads TGTGCCAGCAGTCGACAGGGCGGGGGGGAGACCCAGTACTTC. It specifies CASSRQGGGETQYF.

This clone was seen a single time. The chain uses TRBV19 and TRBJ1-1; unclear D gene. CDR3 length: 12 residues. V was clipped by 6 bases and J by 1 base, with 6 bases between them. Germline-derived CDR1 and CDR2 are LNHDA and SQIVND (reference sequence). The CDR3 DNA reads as TGTGCCAGTAGGGCAGGGAACACTGAAGCTTTCTTT. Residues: CASRAGNTEAFF.

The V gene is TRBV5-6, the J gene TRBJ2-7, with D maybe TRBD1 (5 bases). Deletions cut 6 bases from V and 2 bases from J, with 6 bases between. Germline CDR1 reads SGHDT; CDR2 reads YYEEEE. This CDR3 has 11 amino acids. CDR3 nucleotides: TGTGCCAGCAAGGGGACCTACGAGCAGTACTTC. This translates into CASKGTYEQYF.

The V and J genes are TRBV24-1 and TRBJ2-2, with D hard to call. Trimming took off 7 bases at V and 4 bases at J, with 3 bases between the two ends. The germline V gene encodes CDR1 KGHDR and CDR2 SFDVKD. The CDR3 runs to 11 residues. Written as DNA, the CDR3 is TGTGCCACCAGCAGCACCGGGGAGCTGTTTTTT. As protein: CATSSTGELFF.

In DNA form, the CDR3 reads TGTGCCAGCAGCTTAGGACCGACGGACAGGGGAAATACGCAGTATTTT. Its protein is CASSLGPTDRGNTQYF. The chain combines TRBV7-6 with TRBJ2-3, with 9 positions matching TRBD1. Trimming took 1 base from V and 7 from J; bases not matched to a gene: 9. The CDR3 length is 16 residues. The germline CDR1 and CDR2 sequences are SGHVS and FNYEAQ. The complete variable domain, with remaining parts taken from reference TRBV7-6 and TRBJ2-3, reads GAGVSQSPRYKVTKRGQDVALRCDPISGHVSLYWYRQALGQGPEFLTYFNYEAQQDKSGLPNDRFSAERPEGSISTLTIQRTEQRDSAMYRCASSLGPTDRGNTQYFGPGTRLTVL.

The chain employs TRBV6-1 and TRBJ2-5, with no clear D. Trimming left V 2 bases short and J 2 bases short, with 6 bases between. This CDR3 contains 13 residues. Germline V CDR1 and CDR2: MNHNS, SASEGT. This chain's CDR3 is CASSEFGQETQYF. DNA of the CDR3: TGTGCCAGCAGTGAATTTGGTCAAGAGACCCAGTACTTC.

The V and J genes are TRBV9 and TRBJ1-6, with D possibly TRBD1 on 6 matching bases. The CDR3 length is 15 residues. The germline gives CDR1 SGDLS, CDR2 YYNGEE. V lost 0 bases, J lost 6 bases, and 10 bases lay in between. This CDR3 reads CASSVGTAINSPLHF. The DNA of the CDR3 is TGTGCCAGCAGCGTAGGGACAGCCATTAATTCACCCCTCCACTTT. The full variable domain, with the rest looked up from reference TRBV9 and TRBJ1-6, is DSGVTQTPKHLITATGQRVTLRCSPRSGDLSVYWYQQSLDQGLQFLIQYYNGEERAKGNILERFSAQQFPDLHSELNLSSLELGDSALYFCASSVGTAINSPLHFGNGTRLTVT.

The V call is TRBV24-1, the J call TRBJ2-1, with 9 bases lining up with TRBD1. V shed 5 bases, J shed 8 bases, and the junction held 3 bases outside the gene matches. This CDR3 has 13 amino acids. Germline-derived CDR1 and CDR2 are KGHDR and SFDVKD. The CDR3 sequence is CATSAGQGHEQFF. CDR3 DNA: TGTGCCACCAGTGCGGGACAGGGCCATGAGCAGTTCTTC.

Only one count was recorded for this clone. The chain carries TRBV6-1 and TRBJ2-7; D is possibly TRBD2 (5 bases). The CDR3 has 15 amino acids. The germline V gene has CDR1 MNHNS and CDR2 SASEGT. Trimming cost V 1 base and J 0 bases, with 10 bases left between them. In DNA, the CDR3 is TGTGCCAGCAGTGAAGTACCCGGGATCTCCTACGAGCAGTACTTC. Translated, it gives CASSEVPGISYEQYF.

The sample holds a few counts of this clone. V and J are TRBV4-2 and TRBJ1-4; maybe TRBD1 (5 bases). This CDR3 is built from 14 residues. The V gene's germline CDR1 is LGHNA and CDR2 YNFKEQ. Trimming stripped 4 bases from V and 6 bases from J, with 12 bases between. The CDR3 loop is CASSPRGVDEKLFF. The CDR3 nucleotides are TGTGCCAGCAGCCCTAGGGGCGTGGATGAAAAACTGTTTTTT.

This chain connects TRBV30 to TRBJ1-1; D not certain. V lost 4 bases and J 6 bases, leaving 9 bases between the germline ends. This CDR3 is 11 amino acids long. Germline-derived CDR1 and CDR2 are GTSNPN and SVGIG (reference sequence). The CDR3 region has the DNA TGTGCCTGGATGACTGGCGCTGAAGCTTTCTTT. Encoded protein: CAWMTGAEAFF.

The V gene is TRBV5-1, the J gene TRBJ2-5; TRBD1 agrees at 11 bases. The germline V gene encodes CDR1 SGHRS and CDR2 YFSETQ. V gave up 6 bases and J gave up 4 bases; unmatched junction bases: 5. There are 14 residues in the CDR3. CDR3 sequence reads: CASNTDRGRETQYF. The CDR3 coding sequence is TGCGCCAGCAACACGGACAGGGGGCGAGAGACCCAGTACTTC.

CDR3 sequence: CASRRTATNEKLFF. CDR3 DNA sequence: TGTGCCAGCAGGCGGACAGCTACGAATGAAAAACTGTTTTTT. The chain carries TRBV6-5 and TRBJ1-4, with D possibly being TRBD1 (6 bases). The CDR3 is 14 amino acids. Germline V gene data show CDR1 as MNHEY and CDR2 as SVGAGI. Trimming shortened V by 6 bases and J by 5 bases, and 13 bases separated the two germline ends.

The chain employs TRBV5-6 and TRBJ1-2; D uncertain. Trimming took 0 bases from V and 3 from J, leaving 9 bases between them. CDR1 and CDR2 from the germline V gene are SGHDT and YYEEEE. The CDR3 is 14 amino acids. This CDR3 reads CASSLGGVDYGYTF. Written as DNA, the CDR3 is TGTGCCAGCAGCTTGGGTGGGGTGGACTATGGCTACACCTTC. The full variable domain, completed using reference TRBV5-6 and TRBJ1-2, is DAGVTQSPTHLIKTRGQQVTLRCSPKSGHDTVSWYQQALGQGPQFIFQYYEEEERQRGNFPDRFSGHQFPNYSSELNVNALLLGDSALYLCASSLGGVDYGYTFGSGTRLTVV.

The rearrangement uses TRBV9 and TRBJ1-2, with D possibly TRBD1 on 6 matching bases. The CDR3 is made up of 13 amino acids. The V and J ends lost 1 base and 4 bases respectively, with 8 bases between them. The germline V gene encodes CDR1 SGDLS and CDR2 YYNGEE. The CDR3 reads CASSVKDSYGYTF. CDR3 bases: TGTGCCAGCAGCGTAAAGGACAGCTATGGCTACACCTTC.

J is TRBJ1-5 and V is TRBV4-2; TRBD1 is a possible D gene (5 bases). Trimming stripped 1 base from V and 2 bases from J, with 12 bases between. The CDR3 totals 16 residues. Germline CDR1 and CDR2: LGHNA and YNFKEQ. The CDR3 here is CASSQVSGGGNQPQHF. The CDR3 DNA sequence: TGTGCCAGCAGCCAAGTTTCGGGAGGGGGCAATCAGCCCCAGCATTTT.

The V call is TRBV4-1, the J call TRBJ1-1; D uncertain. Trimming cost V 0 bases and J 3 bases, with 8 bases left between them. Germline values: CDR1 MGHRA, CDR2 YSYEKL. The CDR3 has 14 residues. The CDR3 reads CASSQEGRDTEAFF. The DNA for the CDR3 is TGCGCCAGCAGCCAAGAAGGTCGGGACACTGAAGCTTTCTTT.

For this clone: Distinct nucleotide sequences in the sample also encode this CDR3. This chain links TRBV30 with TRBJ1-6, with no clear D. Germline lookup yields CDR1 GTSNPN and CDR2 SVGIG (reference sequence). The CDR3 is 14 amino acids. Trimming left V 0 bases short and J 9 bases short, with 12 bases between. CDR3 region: CAWSVGGVGSPLHF. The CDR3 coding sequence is TGTGCCTGGAGTGTTGGAGGCGTAGGTTCACCCCTCCACTTT.

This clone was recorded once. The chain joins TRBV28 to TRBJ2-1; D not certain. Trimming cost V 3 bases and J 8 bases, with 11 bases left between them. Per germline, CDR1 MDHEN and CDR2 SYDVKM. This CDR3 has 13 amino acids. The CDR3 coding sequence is TGTGCCAGCAGTTTGTCGGGTGGGGATGAGCAGTTCTTC. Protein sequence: CASSLSGGDEQFF.

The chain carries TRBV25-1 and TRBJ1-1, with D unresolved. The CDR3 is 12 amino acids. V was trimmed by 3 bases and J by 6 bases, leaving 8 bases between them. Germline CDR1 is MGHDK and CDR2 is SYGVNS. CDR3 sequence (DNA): TGTGCCAGCAGTGACCGGGCGCCTGAAGCTTTCTTT. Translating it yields CASSDRAPEAFF.

CDR3: CASSGVGDSPLHF. The CDR3 DNA reads TGTGCCAGCAGCGGGGTAGGGGATTCACCCCTCCACTTT. The V and J genes are TRBV2 and TRBJ1-6; D may be TRBD1 (5 bases). The CDR3 extends over 13 amino acids. The germline V and J ends were trimmed by 6 bases and 8 bases, with 11 bases remaining between them. From germline, CDR1 is SNHLY and CDR2 FYNNEI. Based on the CDR3 plus reference TRBV2 and TRBJ1-6, the full variable domain is EPEVTQTPSHQVTQMGQEVILRCVPISNHLYFYWYRQILGQKVEFLVSFYNNEISEKSEIFDDQFSVERPDGSNFTLKIRSTKLEDSAMYFCASSGVGDSPLHFGNGTRLTVT.

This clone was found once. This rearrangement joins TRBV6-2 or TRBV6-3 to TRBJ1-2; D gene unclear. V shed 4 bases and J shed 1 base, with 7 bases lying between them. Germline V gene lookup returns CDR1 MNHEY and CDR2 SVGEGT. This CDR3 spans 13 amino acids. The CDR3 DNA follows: TGTGCCAGCAGTTCGGGCCTTAACTATGGCTACACCTTC. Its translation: CASSSGLNYGYTF.

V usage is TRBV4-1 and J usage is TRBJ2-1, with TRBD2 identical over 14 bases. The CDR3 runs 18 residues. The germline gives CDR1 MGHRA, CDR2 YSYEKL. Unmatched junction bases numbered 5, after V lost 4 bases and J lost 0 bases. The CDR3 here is CASSRGLAGVSSYNEQFF. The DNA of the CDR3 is TGCGCCAGCAGCCGGGGACTAGCGGGGGTGAGCTCCTACAATGAGCAGTTCTTC.

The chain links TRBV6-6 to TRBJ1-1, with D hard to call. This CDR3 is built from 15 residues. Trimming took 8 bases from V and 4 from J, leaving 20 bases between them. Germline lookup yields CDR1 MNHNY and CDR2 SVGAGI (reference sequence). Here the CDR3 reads CASLKFKDVGTEAFF. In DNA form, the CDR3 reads TGTGCCAGCCTCAAATTCAAAGACGTCGGCACTGAAGCTTTCTTT.

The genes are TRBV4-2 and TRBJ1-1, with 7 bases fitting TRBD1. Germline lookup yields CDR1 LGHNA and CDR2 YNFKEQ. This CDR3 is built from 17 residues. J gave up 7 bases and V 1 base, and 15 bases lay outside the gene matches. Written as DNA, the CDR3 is TGTGCCAGCAGCCAAGCCGATCCCCGGACAGGCCGAAGTGAAGCTTTCTTT. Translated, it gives CASSQADPRTGRSEAFF.

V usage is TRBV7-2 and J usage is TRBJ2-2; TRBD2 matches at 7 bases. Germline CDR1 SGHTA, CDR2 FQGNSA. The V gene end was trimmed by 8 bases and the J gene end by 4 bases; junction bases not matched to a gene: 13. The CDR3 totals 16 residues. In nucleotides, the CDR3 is TGTGCCAGCCAGACTCCGGGACTACGTAGCACCGGGGAGCTGTTTTTT. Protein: CASQTPGLRSTGELFF.

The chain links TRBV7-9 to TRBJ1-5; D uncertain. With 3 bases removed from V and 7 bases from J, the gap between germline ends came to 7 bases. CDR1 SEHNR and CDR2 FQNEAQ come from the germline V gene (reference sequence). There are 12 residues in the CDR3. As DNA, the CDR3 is TGTGCCAGCAGCTTTGGTGCCCAGCCCCAGCATTTT. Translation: CASSFGAQPQHF.